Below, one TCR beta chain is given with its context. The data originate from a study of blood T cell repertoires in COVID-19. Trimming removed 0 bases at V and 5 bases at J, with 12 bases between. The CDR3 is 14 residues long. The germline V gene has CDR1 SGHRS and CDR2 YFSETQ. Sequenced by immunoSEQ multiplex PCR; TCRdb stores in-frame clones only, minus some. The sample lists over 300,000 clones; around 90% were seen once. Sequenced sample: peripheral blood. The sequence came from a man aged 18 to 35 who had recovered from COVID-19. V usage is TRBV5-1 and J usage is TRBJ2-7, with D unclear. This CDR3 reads CASSLEVSWNEQYF. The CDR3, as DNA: TGCGCCAGCAGCTTGGAGGTTAGCTGGAACGAGCAGTACTTC. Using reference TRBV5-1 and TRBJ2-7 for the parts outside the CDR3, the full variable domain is KAGVTQTPRYLIKTRGQQVTLSCSPISGHRSVSWYQQTPGQGLQFLFEYFSETQRNKGNFPGRFSGRQFSNSRSEMNVSTLELGDSALYLCASSLEVSWNEQYFGPGTRLTVT.